These T cell receptor beta chains were read from a single sample in a study of Ad26.COV2.S vaccination and SARS-CoV-2 variants. Assay: immunoSEQ multiplex PCR; the TCRdb copy retains only in-frame clones and omits some. This table holds 350,000 to 500,000 clones, around nine tenths found once. Sequenced here: peripheral blood, sampled in a trial of Ad26.COV2.S vaccine versus placebo. These receptor sequences come from a person between 18 and 60 years old who received the Ad26.COV2.S COVID-19 vaccine or a placebo. Both conserved end residues are part of each CDR3. D genes are given only for firm matches. A row's size may be missing; if present it is once, few, many or a size class.

v_gene: TRBV11-2
j_gene: TRBJ2-2
abundance: .
d_gene: TRBD2
CDR3nt: TGTGCCAGCAGCTCCCTCCCGGGACTAGCGGGAGGAACGGTCGGGGAGCTGTTTTTT
CDR3aa: CASSSLPGLAGGTVGELFF

v_gene: TRBV5-5
j_gene: TRBJ1-1
abundance: .
d_gene: .
CDR3nt: TGTGCCAGCAGCTTGCCACGGGGATCAAACACTGAAGCTTTCTTT
CDR3aa: CASSLPRGSNTEAFF

v_gene: TRBV5-5
j_gene: TRBJ2-7
abundance: once
d_gene: TRBD2
CDR3nt: TGTGCCAGCAGCCCAACCGGGGGGAGCGAGCAGTACTTC
CDR3aa: CASSPTGGSEQYF

v_gene: TRBV12-3/TRBV12-4
j_gene: TRBJ1-1
abundance: .
d_gene: .
CDR3nt: TGTGCCAGCAGTTTGGGGGGGCCCACTGAAGCTTTCTTT
CDR3aa: CASSLGGPTEAFF

v_gene: TRBV30
j_gene: TRBJ1-1
abundance: .
d_gene: .
CDR3nt: TGTGCCTGGACAGCCCTGAACACTGAAGCTTTCTTT
CDR3aa: CAWTALNTEAFF

v_gene: TRBV4-1
j_gene: TRBJ2-7
abundance: .
d_gene: TRBD1
CDR3nt: TGCGCCAGCAGCCAAGAAGGGACAGACTACGAGCAGTACTTC
CDR3aa: CASSQEGTDYEQYF

v_gene: TRBV6-6
j_gene: TRBJ2-5
abundance: .
d_gene: TRBD1
CDR3nt: TGTGCCAGCAGCGGACAGGGAGAGACCCAGTACTTC
CDR3aa: CASSGQGETQYF

v_gene: TRBV2
j_gene: TRBJ1-2
abundance: .
d_gene: TRBD1
CDR3nt: TGTGCCAGCAGCGTAATGACAGGGGCAACCTATGGCTACACCTTC
CDR3aa: CASSVMTGATYGYTF

v_gene: TRBV3-1/TRBV3-2
j_gene: TRBJ2-3
abundance: once
d_gene: .
CDR3nt: TGTGCCAGCAGCCAAGACAGAAGGGATACGCAGTATTTT
CDR3aa: CASSQDRRDTQYF

v_gene: TRBV13
j_gene: TRBJ1-2
abundance: .
d_gene: TRBD1
CDR3nt: TGTGCCAGCAGCGAGCTTCCTGTCCGACAGGGGGCGAATGGCTACACCTTC
CDR3aa: CASSELPVRQGANGYTF

v_gene: TRBV7-9
j_gene: TRBJ2-6
abundance: .
d_gene: .
CDR3nt: TGTGCCAGCAGCTCGGGGTGGACCGGGGCCAACGTCCTGACTTTC
CDR3aa: CASSSGWTGANVLTF

v_gene: TRBV5-8
j_gene: TRBJ2-1
abundance: .
d_gene: TRBD2
CDR3nt: TGTGCCAGCAGCTTAACTAGCGTTGAGTTCTTC
CDR3aa: CASSLTSVEFF

v_gene: TRBV3-1/TRBV3-2
j_gene: TRBJ2-7
abundance: .
d_gene: .
CDR3nt: TGTGCCAGCAGCCAAGATCGGCTCGGTGAGCAGTACTTC
CDR3aa: CASSQDRLGEQYF

v_gene: TRBV30
j_gene: TRBJ1-3
abundance: .
d_gene: .
CDR3nt: TGTGCCTGGAGTGTAACAGGCTCTGGAAACACCATATATTTT
CDR3aa: CAWSVTGSGNTIYF

v_gene: TRBV5-6
j_gene: TRBJ2-1
abundance: .
d_gene: TRBD2
CDR3nt: TGTGCCAGCAGCTTGACGCTAGCGGGGGACAATGAGCAGTTCTTC
CDR3aa: CASSLTLAGDNEQFF

v_gene: TRBV25-1
j_gene: TRBJ1-2
abundance: .
d_gene: TRBD1
CDR3nt: TGTGCCACCCATAAATCGACAGGGGGTGCCTATGGCTACACCTTC
CDR3aa: CATHKSTGGAYGYTF

v_gene: TRBV28
j_gene: TRBJ2-3
abundance: .
d_gene: .
CDR3nt: TGTGCCAGCAGCTCACCCCGGGCGCAGTATTTT
CDR3aa: CASSSPRAQYF

v_gene: TRBV10-3
j_gene: TRBJ1-1
abundance: .
d_gene: TRBD1
CDR3nt: TGTGCCATCACCGGGACAGTGAACACTGAAGCTTTCTTT
CDR3aa: CAITGTVNTEAFF

v_gene: TRBV5-4
j_gene: TRBJ2-1
abundance: .
d_gene: TRBD1
CDR3nt: TGTGCCAGCAGCTTTACCGGGACAGGCTACAATGAGCAGTTCTTC
CDR3aa: CASSFTGTGYNEQFF

v_gene: TRBV10-2
j_gene: TRBJ1-6
abundance: few
d_gene: TRBD1
CDR3nt: TGCGCCAGCAGACAAATAGGGACAGTCAATTCACCCCTCCACTTT
CDR3aa: CASRQIGTVNSPLHF

v_gene: TRBV6-2/TRBV6-3
j_gene: TRBJ2-3
abundance: .
d_gene: .
CDR3nt: TGTGCCAGCAGTGCCCTATACCCAGATACGCAGTATTTT
CDR3aa: CASSALYPDTQYF

v_gene: TRBV2
j_gene: TRBJ1-1
abundance: .
d_gene: TRBD1
CDR3nt: TGTGCCAGCACCCGGGACAGGGGCACTGAAGCTTTCTTT
CDR3aa: CASTRDRGTEAFF

v_gene: TRBV24-1
j_gene: TRBJ2-1
abundance: .
d_gene: TRBD2
CDR3nt: TGTGCCACCAGTGATTCTATAGCGGGAGGGACCCACAATGAGCAGTTCTTC
CDR3aa: CATSDSIAGGTHNEQFF

v_gene: TRBV24-1
j_gene: TRBJ2-3
abundance: .
d_gene: .
CDR3nt: TGTGCCACCAGTGATCCCAACCCGACAGGCACAGATACGCAGTATTTT
CDR3aa: CATSDPNPTGTDTQYF

v_gene: TRBV3-1/TRBV3-2
j_gene: TRBJ2-2
abundance: .
d_gene: .
CDR3nt: TGTGCCAGCAGCCAACCGAACACCGGGGAGCTGTTTTTT
CDR3aa: CASSQPNTGELFF

v_gene: TRBV11-2
j_gene: TRBJ2-2
abundance: .
d_gene: .
CDR3nt: TGTGCCAGCAGCTTACAGTCGGCCGGGGAGCTGTTTTTT
CDR3aa: CASSLQSAGELFF

v_gene: TRBV5-1
j_gene: TRBJ2-1
abundance: .
d_gene: TRBD2
CDR3nt: TGCGCCAGCAGTTCCGGGACTAGCGGGACTGAGCAGTTCTTC
CDR3aa: CASSSGTSGTEQFF

v_gene: TRBV29-1
j_gene: TRBJ2-7
abundance: .
d_gene: .
CDR3nt: TGCAGCGTTGTTAATAGTAGCGGAAACTACGAGCAGTACTTC
CDR3aa: CSVVNSSGNYEQYF

v_gene: TRBV3-1/TRBV3-2
j_gene: TRBJ1-1
abundance: .
d_gene: TRBD1
CDR3nt: TGTGCCAGCAGCGAATCGGACAGGGGTGGAAACGAAGCTTTCTTT
CDR3aa: CASSESDRGGNEAFF

v_gene: TRBV30
j_gene: TRBJ2-1
abundance: .
d_gene: .
CDR3nt: TGTGCCTGGGCTCCGGCCGGGAGCGGGCCCTACAATGAGCAGTTCTTC
CDR3aa: CAWAPAGSGPYNEQFF

v_gene: TRBV11-2
j_gene: TRBJ1-2
abundance: .
d_gene: .
CDR3nt: TGTGCCAGCAGCTTAGGACTAGGGCGACGATATGGCTACACCTTC
CDR3aa: CASSLGLGRRYGYTF

v_gene: TRBV5-8
j_gene: TRBJ2-5
abundance: .
d_gene: .
CDR3nt: TGTGCCAGCAGCTTGAGTTGGGCAGGCGGCTTCGGAGAGACCCAGTACTTC
CDR3aa: CASSLSWAGGFGETQYF